This T cell receptor (beta chain) came from a study of cytomegalovirus exposure and HLA in healthy donors. Study as a whole: From donors who were HLA-typed, an early data release held about 85 million unique TCRs.

As to this clone: What it binds is not known.

PCR used 60 Vbeta primers and 13 Jbeta primers. Repertoires were generated with immunoSEQ multiplex PCR, while TCRdb's copy carries only in-frame clones and drops some. The sample lists some 150,000 clones, around 82% occurring once. The CDR3 runs to 15 residues. V gave up 5 bases and J gave up 0 bases, with 11 bases separating them. The germline CDR1 and CDR2 sequences are MNHEY and SVGAGI. The study, taken as a whole, reports: Later analysis reportedly placed an Asian-associated ancestry cluster below the roughly 680-donor mean in N-insertions.

The material sequenced was PBMCs. This clonotype was sampled from a woman aged 50 to 60 in good health and CMV-seropositive. V gene TRBV6-5 combines with J gene TRBJ1-5; D is uncertain. The chain's CDR3 is CASSPRTDSNQPQHF. CDR3 in DNA: TGTGCCAGCAGTCCCCGGACTGATAGCAATCAGCCCCAGCATTTT.